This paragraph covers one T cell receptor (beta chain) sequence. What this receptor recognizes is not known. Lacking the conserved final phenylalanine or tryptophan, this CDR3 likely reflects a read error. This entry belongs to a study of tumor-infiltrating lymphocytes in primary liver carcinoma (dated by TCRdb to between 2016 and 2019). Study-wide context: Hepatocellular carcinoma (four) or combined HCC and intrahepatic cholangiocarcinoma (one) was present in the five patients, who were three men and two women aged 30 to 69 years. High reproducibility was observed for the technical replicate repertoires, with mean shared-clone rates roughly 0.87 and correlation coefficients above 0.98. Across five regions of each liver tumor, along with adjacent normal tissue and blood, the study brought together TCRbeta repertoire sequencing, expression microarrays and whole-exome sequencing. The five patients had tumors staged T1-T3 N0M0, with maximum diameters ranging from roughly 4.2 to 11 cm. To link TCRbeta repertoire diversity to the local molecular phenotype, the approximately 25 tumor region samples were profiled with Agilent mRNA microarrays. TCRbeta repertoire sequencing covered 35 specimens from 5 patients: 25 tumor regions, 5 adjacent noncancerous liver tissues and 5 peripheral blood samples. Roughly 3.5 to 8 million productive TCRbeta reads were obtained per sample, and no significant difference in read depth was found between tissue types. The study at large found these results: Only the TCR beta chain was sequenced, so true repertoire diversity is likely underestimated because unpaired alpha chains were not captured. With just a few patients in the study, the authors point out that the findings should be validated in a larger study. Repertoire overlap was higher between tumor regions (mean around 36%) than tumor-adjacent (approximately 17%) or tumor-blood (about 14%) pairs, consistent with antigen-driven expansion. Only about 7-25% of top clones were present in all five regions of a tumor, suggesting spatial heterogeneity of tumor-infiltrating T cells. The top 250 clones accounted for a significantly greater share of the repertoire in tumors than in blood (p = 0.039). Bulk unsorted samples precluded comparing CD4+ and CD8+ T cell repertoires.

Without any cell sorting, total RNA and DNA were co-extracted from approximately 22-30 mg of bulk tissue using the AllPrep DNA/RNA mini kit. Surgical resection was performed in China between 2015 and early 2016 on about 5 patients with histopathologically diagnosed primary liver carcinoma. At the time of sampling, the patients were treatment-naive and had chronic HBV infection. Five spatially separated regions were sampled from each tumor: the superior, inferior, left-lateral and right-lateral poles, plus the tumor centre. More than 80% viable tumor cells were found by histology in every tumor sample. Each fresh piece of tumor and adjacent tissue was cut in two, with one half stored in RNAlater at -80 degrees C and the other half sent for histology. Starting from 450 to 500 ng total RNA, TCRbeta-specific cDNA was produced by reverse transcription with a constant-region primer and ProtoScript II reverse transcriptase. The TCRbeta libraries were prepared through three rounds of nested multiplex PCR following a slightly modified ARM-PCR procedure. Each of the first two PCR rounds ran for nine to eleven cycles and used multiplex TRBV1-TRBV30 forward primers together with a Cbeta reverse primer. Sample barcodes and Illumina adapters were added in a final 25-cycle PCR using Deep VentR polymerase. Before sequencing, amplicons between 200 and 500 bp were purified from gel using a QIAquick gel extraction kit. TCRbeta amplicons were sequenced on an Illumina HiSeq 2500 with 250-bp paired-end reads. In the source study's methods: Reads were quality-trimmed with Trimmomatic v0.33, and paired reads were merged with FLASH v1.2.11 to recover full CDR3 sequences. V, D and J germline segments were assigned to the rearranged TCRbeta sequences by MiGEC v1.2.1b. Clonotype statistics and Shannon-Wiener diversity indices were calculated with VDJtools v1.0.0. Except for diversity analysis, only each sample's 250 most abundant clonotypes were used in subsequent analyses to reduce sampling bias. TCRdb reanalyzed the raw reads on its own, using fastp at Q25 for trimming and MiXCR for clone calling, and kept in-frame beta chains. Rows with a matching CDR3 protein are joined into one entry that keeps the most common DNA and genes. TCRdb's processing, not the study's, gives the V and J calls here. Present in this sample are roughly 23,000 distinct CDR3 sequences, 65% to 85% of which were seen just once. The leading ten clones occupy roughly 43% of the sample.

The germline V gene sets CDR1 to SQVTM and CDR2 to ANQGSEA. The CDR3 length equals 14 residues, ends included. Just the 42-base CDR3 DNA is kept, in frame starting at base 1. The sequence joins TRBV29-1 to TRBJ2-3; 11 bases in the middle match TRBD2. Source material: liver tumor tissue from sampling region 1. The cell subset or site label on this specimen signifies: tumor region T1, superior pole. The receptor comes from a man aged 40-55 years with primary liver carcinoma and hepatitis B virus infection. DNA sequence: TGCATCGTAGATGTACTAGCGGGAGCGGATACGCAGTATCTT. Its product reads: CIVDVLAGADTQYL.